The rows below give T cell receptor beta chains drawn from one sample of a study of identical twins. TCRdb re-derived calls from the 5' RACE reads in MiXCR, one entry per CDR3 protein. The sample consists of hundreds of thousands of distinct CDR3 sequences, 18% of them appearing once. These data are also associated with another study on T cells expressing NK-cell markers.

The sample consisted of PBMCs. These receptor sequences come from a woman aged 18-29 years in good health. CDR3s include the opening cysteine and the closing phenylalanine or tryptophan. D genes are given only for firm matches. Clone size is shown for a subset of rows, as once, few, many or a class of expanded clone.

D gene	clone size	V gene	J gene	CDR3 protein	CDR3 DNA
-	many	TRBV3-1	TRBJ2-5	CASSQRGETQYF	TGTGCCAGCAGCCAAAGAGGGGAGACCCAGTACTTC
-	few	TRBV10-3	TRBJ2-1	CAISESASVDNEQFF	TGTGCCATCAGTGAGTCCGCTAGCGTCGACAATGAGCAGTTCTTC
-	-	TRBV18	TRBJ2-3	CASRQLGASTDTQYF	TGTGCCAGCCGACAGCTAGGGGCTAGCACAGATACGCAGTATTTT
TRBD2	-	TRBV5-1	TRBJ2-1	CASSLASGGATYNEQFF	TGCGCCAGCAGCTTGGCTAGCGGGGGGGCTACCTACAATGAGCAGTTCTTC
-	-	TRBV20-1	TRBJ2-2	CSARQSRGELFF	TGCAGTGCTAGGCAAAGTAGAGGGGAGCTGTTTTTT
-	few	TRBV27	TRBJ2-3	CASRARGGDTQYF	TGTGCCAGCAGAGCTAGGGGTGGTGATACGCAGTATTTT
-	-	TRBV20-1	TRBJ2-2	CSAVPSAVGELFF	TGCAGTGCTGTCCCTAGCGCGGTCGGGGAGCTGTTTTTT
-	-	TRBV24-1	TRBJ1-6	CATLGGTGPLHF	TGTGCCACCCTAGGAGGGACGGGGCCCCTCCACTTT
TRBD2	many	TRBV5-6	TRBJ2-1	CASSLRPWRGGRSYNEQFF	TGTGCCAGCAGCTTGCGTCCGTGGCGGGGGGGCCGATCCTACAATGAGCAGTTCTTC
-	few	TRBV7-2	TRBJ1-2	CASSPRDGGSYGYTF	TGTGCCAGCAGCCCGCGGGACGGGGGATCCTATGGCTACACCTTC
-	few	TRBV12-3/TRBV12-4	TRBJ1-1	CASSLSWGDPEAFF	TGTGCCAGCAGTTTGTCGTGGGGGGACCCTGAAGCTTTCTTT
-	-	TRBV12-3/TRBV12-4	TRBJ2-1	CVSSLQDREQFF	TGTGTCAGCAGTTTACAGGACCGTGAGCAGTTCTTC
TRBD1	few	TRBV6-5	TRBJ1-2	CASSYGDSYGYTF	TGTGCCAGCAGTTACGGGGACAGCTATGGCTACACCTTC
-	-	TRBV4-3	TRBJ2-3	CASSQDPNTDTQYF	TGCGCCAGCAGCCAAGATCCTAACACAGATACGCAGTATTTT
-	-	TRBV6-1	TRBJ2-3	CASSERYLGTKVTDTQYF	TGTGCCAGCAGCGAACGATACCTTGGGACAAAAGTCACAGATACGCAGTATTTT
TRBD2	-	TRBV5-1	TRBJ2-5	CASSRQASGDQETQYF	TGCGCCAGCAGCCGGCAGGCTAGCGGGGACCAAGAGACCCAGTACTTC
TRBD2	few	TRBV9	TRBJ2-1	CASSVGGLAGEQFF	TGTGCCAGCAGCGTGGGGGGACTAGCTGGTGAGCAGTTCTTC
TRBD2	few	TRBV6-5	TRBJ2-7	CATSTSAYEQYF	TGTGCCACCTCAACTAGCGCCTACGAGCAGTACTTC
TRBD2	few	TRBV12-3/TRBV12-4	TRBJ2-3	CASIISGGRTDTQYF	TGTGCCAGCATCATTAGCGGGGGACGCACAGATACGCAGTATTTT
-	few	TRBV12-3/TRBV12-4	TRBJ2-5	CASSLWGGLETQYF	TGTGCCAGCAGTTTGTGGGGGGGCTTAGAGACCCAGTACTTC
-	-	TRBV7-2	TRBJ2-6	CASSLVFGANVLTF	TGTGCCAGCAGCTTAGTGTTTGGGGCCAACGTCCTGACTTTC
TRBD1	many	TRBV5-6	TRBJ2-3	CASSFEQGAYTDTQYF	TGTGCCAGCAGCTTTGAACAGGGGGCCTACACAGATACGCAGTATTTT
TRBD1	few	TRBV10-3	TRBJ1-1	CAISEGQGNTEAFF	TGTGCCATCAGTGAGGGACAGGGGAACACTGAAGCTTTCTTT
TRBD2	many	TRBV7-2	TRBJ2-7	CASSLFGIAGTEQYF	TGTGCCAGCAGCTTATTTGGAATAGCGGGAACCGAGCAGTACTTC
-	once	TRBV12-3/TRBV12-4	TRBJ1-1	CASPGGTEAFF	TGTGCCAGCCCCGGGGGAACTGAAGCTTTCTTT
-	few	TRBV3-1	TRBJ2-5	CASSQEMETQYF	TGTGCCAGCAGCCAAGAGATGGAGACCCAGTACTTC
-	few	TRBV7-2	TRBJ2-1	CASSLGGVAGGNEQFF	TGTGCCAGCAGCTTAGGGGGGGTAGCTGGAGGGAATGAGCAGTTCTTC
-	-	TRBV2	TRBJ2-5	CASSQEQGGETQYF	TGTGCCAGCAGTCAAGAACAGGGTGGGGAGACCCAGTACTTC
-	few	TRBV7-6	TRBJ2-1	CASSSTTGTRNNEQFF	TGTGCCAGCAGCTCAACGACCGGGACTCGAAACAATGAGCAGTTCTTC
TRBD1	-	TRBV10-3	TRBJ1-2	CAISEGTDGYTF	TGTGCCATCAGTGAAGGGACAGATGGCTACACCTTC
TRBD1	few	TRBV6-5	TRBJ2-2	CASSFSMGQGKLFF	TGTGCCAGCAGTTTTTCTATGGGACAGGGGAAGTTGTTTTTT
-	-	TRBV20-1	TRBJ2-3	CSAEEAVTDTQYF	TGCAGTGCTGAGGAGGCGGTCACAGATACGCAGTATTTT